These 28 T cell receptor beta chains came from one sample sequenced in a study of shared clonotypes between healthy human individuals. The protocol was immunoSEQ multiplex PCR, while the TCRdb copy is restricted to in-frame clones and leaves out a portion. The data hold about half a million clones, with over 70% observed a single time. Sample: PBMCs. Receptor source: a woman aged 40-49 years in good health. Some clones in this sample may be carry-over from other donors' samples.

The J gene is TRBJ2-7, the V gene TRBV23-1; 7 nucleotides match TRBD1. TRBV23-1 is treated as an ORF (open reading frame) with a function not yet certain. The V segment lost 4 bases and the J segment 3 bases; nucleotides outside the gene matches: 12. This CDR3 is built from 16 residues. CDR3 in DNA: TGCGCCAGCAGTCCAGCCTCCCGGGACAGTGTCTACGAGCAGTACTTC. Amino acids: CASSPASRDSVYEQYF.

The gene calls are TRBV6-5 and TRBJ2-5, with D perhaps matching TRBD1 (5 bases). Germline values: CDR1 MNHEY, CDR2 SVGAGI. The V end lost 2 bases, the J end lost 3 bases, and 13 bases lay between the germline ends. CDR3 length: 15 residues. CDR3 in amino acids: CASSYVGQAKETQYF. CDR3 DNA sequence: TGTGCCAGCAGTTACGTTGGACAAGCTAAAGAGACCCAGTACTTC.

This sequence joins TRBV6-5 and TRBJ2-7; 8 bases fit TRBD1. Looked up from germline, CDR1 is MNHEY and CDR2 is SVGAGI. V was clipped by 0 bases and J by 7 bases; unmatched bases: 8. The CDR3 has 15 residues. The CDR3 bases are TGTGCCAGCAGTTACTCGGGACAGGCTTCGAAAGAGCAGTACTTC. It is translated as CASSYSGQASKEQYF.

V is TRBV7-2 and J is TRBJ1-3, with D unresolved. Near its end, the DNA agrees better with TRBJ2-2, so the J call may be wrong. Germline lookup yields CDR1 SGHTA and CDR2 FQGNSA. The CDR3 is 13 amino acids. In DNA, the CDR3 is TGTGCCAGCAGCTTTAAAAGGTCCGGGGAGCTGTTTTTT. Its protein product is CASSFKRSGELFF.

V gene TRBV6-6 combines with J gene TRBJ2-5, with 13 nucleotides matching TRBD2. Per germline, CDR1 MNHNY and CDR2 SVGAGI (reference sequence). V trimming: 6 bases; J trimming: 4 bases; junction bases outside the gene matches: 2. There are 14 residues in the CDR3. The CDR3 nucleotides are TGTGCCAGCAGAACTAGCGGGGGGGGAGAGACCCAGTACTTC. Amino acid sequence: CASRTSGGGETQYF.

Notes on this clone: Other nucleotide sequences in the sample specify the same CDR3. The V gene is TRBV5-1, the J gene TRBJ2-7; 11 bases agree with TRBD2. V shed 4 bases, J shed 3 bases, and the junction held 3 bases outside the gene matches. Germline V CDR1 and CDR2: SGHRS, YFSETQ. CDR3 length equals 14 residues. CDR3 DNA: TGCGCCAGCAGCCCAGGGACTAGCGGCTACGAGCAGTACTTC. Encoded protein: CASSPGTSGYEQYF.

This clone showed up many times. The chain employs TRBV7-2 and TRBJ2-4; 8 bases line up with TRBD1. Germline-derived CDR1 and CDR2 are SGHTA and FQGNSA. This CDR3 comprises 19 residues. The J segment lost 8 bases and the V segment lost 5 bases, leaving 23 bases of the junction unmatched. This CDR3 reads CASSPAYGLLGQGGDIQYF. The CDR3 DNA follows: TGTGCCAGCAGCCCGGCTTATGGACTTTTAGGACAGGGCGGAGACATTCAGTACTTC.

The chain has TRBV28 and TRBJ2-7, with 7 bases lining up with TRBD1. Trimming at V came to 10 bases and at J to 2 bases, leaving 17 bases not matched to a gene. The CDR3 contains 16 residues. Germline assignment: CDR1 MDHEN and CDR2 SYDVKM. This CDR3 reads CATFPSLTGLAYEQYF. The CDR3, as DNA: TGTGCCACCTTCCCATCCTTGACAGGGTTAGCCTACGAGCAGTACTTC.

The V call is TRBV25-1, the J call TRBJ2-5; D call uncertain. CDR1 is MGHDK and CDR2 is SYGVNS in the germline V gene. Trimming removed 8 bases from V and 5 bases from J, with 6 bases in between. The CDR3 consists of 10 residues. The CDR3 sequence: CASRRETQYF. In DNA form, the CDR3 reads TGTGCCAGCCGCCGGGAGACCCAGTACTTC.

V and J are TRBV15 and TRBJ1-2; D unresolved. The CDR3 spans 14 residues. Trimming removed 0 bases from V and 3 bases from J, with 8 bases in between. Per germline, CDR1 LNHNV and CDR2 YYDKDF (reference sequence). The CDR3 spells CATSRERVDYGYTF. The DNA of the CDR3 is TGTGCCACCAGCAGAGAAAGGGTTGACTATGGCTACACCTTC.

This clone was observed a few times. The V and J genes are TRBV2 and TRBJ2-1; D is perhaps TRBD2 (6 bases). Trimming took 4 bases from V and 5 from J, leaving 12 bases between them. Per germline, CDR1 SNHLY and CDR2 FYNNEI. This CDR3 has 14 residues. CDR3 nucleotides: TGTGCCAGCAGTGGTGCGGGACTGAACAATGAGCAGTTCTTC. Amino acid sequence: CASSGAGLNNEQFF.

Points on this clone: This likely reflects a read error, since a far larger clone is one base away. Other DNA sequences in this specimen translate into the identical CDR3. The V call is TRBV5-6, the J call TRBJ2-6; the match to TRBD1 covers 8 bases. Germline lookup yields CDR1 SGHDT and CDR2 YYEEEE. V lost 4 bases, J lost 0 bases, and 12 bases stayed unmatched. The CDR3 contains 19 residues. CDR3 region: CASSLADRGWVSGANVLTF. The CDR3 DNA follows: TGTGCCAGCAGCCTGGCCGACAGGGGTTGGGTCTCTGGGGCCAACGTCCTGACTTTC.

The chain couples TRBV18 to TRBJ2-7, with 9 bases lining up with TRBD1. Losses at the gene ends were 6 bases for V and 4 bases for J; bases not matched to a gene: 10. The CDR3 runs to 15 residues. CDR1 is KGHSH, CDR2 LQKENI, per germline. In nucleotides, the CDR3 is TGTGCCAGCTCCGATGGGACAGGGTCCTTTTACGAGCAGTACTTC. Residues: CASSDGTGSFYEQYF.

The V gene is TRBV28, the J gene TRBJ1-3; a possible D gene is TRBD1 (6 bases). The V and J ends lost 3 bases and 2 bases respectively, with 14 bases between them. CDR1 MDHEN and CDR2 SYDVKM come from the germline V gene. The CDR3 runs to 16 residues. CDR3 loop: CASSLWGAPTGNTIYF. The CDR3 coding sequence is TGTGCCAGCAGTTTGTGGGGGGCTCCTACTGGAAACACCATATATTTT.

The gene calls are TRBV4-1 and TRBJ2-3; D may be TRBD2 (5 bases). The germline gives CDR1 MGHRA, CDR2 YSYEKL. The ends were cut back, 0 bases at V and 0 bases at J, with 13 bases in the middle. The CDR3 sequence is 17 residues long. The CDR3 sequence is CASSQDGVAISTDTQYF. As DNA, the CDR3 is TGCGCCAGCAGCCAAGATGGGGTAGCGATTAGCACAGATACGCAGTATTTT.

The genes are TRBV28 and TRBJ2-7; a possible D gene is TRBD1 (6 bases). The germline V and J ends were trimmed by 1 base and 4 bases, with 14 bases remaining between them. Germline V CDR1 and CDR2: MDHEN, SYDVKM. This CDR3 region has 15 residues. The CDR3 here is CASSLSPGANYEQYF. The CDR3, as DNA: TGTGCCAGCAGTTTATCTCCAGGGGCGAATTACGAGCAGTACTTC.

This chain joins TRBV5-1 and TRBJ1-1, with a tentative D call TRBD1 (5 bases). V was cut by 0 bases and J by 3 bases, with 12 bases left in between. Germline CDR1 is SGHRS and CDR2 is YFSETQ. The CDR3 has 15 residues. In DNA, the CDR3 is TGCGCCAGCAGCTTGGAGGGCGGGGGAGACACTGAAGCTTTCTTT. Encoded protein: CASSLEGGGDTEAFF.

This clone was detected many times. Other DNA sequences from this sample encode an identical CDR3 as well. The CDR3 is CASSTNEVDLSYTF. CDR3 DNA sequence: TGTGCCAGCAGCACCAATGAGGTCGATCTTAGCTACACCTTC. The chain couples TRBV7-8 to TRBJ1-2; no clear D. CDR1 and CDR2 from the germline V gene are SGHVS and FQNEAQ. Trimming removed 5 bases at V and 9 bases at J, with 19 bases between. CDR3 size: 14 residues.

As concerns this clone: The same CDR3 is also encoded by other DNA sequences in this sample. The chain combines TRBV30 with TRBJ1-1; the D gene is possibly TRBD1 (5 bases). Per the germline V gene, CDR1 is GTSNPN and CDR2 is SVGIG (reference sequence). The CDR3 runs 11 residues. The V end lost 7 bases, the J end lost 5 bases, and 11 bases lay between the germline ends. CDR3 sequence: CASGRSTEAFF. DNA for the CDR3: TGTGCCTCGGGGCGGAGTACTGAAGCTTTCTTT.

The chain recombines TRBV28 with TRBJ2-5; a weak D match, TRBD1 (6 bases). This CDR3 is built from 16 residues. Trimming pared 3 bases from V and 5 bases from J, leaving 19 bases between. Germline V gene lookup returns CDR1 MDHEN and CDR2 SYDVKM. DNA of the CDR3: TGTGCCAGCAGTTTGGTTGGCAGGGGTGGTGGGGAGACCCAGTACTTC. Amino acids: CASSLVGRGGGETQYF. Supplemented by reference TRBV28 and TRBJ2-5, the full variable domain reads DVKVTQSSRYLVKRTGEKVFLECVQDMDHENMFWYRQDPGLGLRLIYFSYDVKMKEKGDIPEGYSVSREKKERFSLILESASTNQTSMYLCASSLVGRGGGETQYFGPGTRLLVL.

This clone was seen just once. The gene calls are TRBV9 and TRBJ2-2; TRBD2 agrees at 12 bases. The length of the CDR3 is 16 residues. Germline CDR1 is SGDLS and CDR2 is YYNGEE. V was clipped by 3 bases and J by 4 bases; unmatched bases: 4. The chain's CDR3 is CASSERTSGTTGELFF. The DNA for the CDR3 is TGTGCCAGCAGCGAAAGGACTAGCGGGACCACCGGGGAGCTGTTTTTT.

The gene calls are TRBV10-3 and TRBJ2-2; D is undetermined. CDR1 is ENHRY, CDR2 SYGVKD, per germline. This CDR3 spans 13 amino acids. V shed 2 bases and J shed 8 bases, with 9 bases lying between them. The CDR3 spells CAISEASPGELFF. The CDR3 DNA reads as TGTGCCATCAGTGAGGCCAGCCCTGGGGAGCTGTTTTTT.

The V call is TRBV7-9, the J call TRBJ2-1; 9 bases align to TRBD2. The V gene's germline CDR1 is SEHNR and CDR2 FQNEAQ (reference sequence). This CDR3 region has 15 residues. V lost 1 base to trimming and J lost 3 bases; unmatched junction nucleotides: 1. CDR3 loop: CASSLGGRVYNEQFF. CDR3 in DNA: TGTGCCAGCAGCTTAGGCGGGAGGGTCTACAATGAGCAGTTCTTC. Based on the CDR3 plus reference TRBV7-9 and TRBJ2-1, the full variable domain is DTGVSQNPRHKITKRGQNVTFRCDPISEHNRLYWYRQTLGQGPEFLTYFQNEAQLEKSRLLSDRFSAERPKGSFSTLEIQRTEQGDSAMYLCASSLGGRVYNEQFFGPGTRLTVL.

This clone has a handful of counts. The rearrangement links TRBV4-2 to TRBJ1-1; D is ambiguous. The V gene's germline CDR1 is LGHNA and CDR2 YNFKEQ. Trimming took 0 bases from V and 4 from J, leaving 9 bases between them. CDR3 length: 14 residues. The CDR3 DNA reads TGTGCCAGCAGCCAAGAACAACTGGGCACTGAAGCTTTCTTT. Its protein product is CASSQEQLGTEAFF.

The chain employs TRBV11-2 and TRBJ2-7, with TRBD1 identical over 7 bases. Per germline, CDR1 SGHAT and CDR2 FQNNGV. Trimming took 0 bases from V and 2 from J; bases not matched to a gene: 10. The CDR3 extends over 17 amino acids. In DNA, the CDR3 is TGTGCCAGCAGCTTAGACGCGGCGACAGGGAGAGCCTACGAGCAGTACTTC. Protein sequence: CASSLDAATGRAYEQYF.

The CDR3 sequence is CASSPGEYREPGGYTF. The CDR3 coding sequence is TGTGCCAGCTCACCAGGAGAGTACAGGGAGCCGGGGGGCTACACCTTC. The J gene is TRBJ1-2, the V gene TRBV18, with D tentatively TRBD1 (6 bases). The CDR3 runs to 16 residues. V gave up 2 bases and J gave up 8 bases, with 21 bases separating them. Germline values: CDR1 KGHSH, CDR2 LQKENI.

The chain carries TRBV11-2 and TRBJ2-7; D is possibly TRBD1 (5 bases). Per the germline V gene, CDR1 is SGHAT and CDR2 is FQNNGV. Trimming pared 2 bases from V and 1 base from J, leaving 9 bases between. CDR3 length: 14 amino acids. The CDR3 protein is CASSLLGVSYEQYF. CDR3 nucleotide sequence: TGTGCCAGCAGCTTACTAGGGGTATCCTACGAGCAGTACTTC.

Remarks on this clone: A read error is the likely source, as a far larger clone sits one nucleotide away. The same CDR3 is also encoded by other DNA sequences in this sample. The chain combines TRBV27 with TRBJ2-1; 11 bases are shared with TRBD2. Losses at the gene ends were 5 bases for V and 4 bases for J; bases not matched to a gene: 7. The CDR3 contains 16 residues. Germline V lookup: CDR1 MNHEY, CDR2 SMNVEV (reference sequence). CDR3 region: CASSHLTSGRYNEQFF. CDR3 DNA sequence: TGTGCCAGCAGTCACCTCACTAGCGGGAGATACAATGAGCAGTTCTTC.